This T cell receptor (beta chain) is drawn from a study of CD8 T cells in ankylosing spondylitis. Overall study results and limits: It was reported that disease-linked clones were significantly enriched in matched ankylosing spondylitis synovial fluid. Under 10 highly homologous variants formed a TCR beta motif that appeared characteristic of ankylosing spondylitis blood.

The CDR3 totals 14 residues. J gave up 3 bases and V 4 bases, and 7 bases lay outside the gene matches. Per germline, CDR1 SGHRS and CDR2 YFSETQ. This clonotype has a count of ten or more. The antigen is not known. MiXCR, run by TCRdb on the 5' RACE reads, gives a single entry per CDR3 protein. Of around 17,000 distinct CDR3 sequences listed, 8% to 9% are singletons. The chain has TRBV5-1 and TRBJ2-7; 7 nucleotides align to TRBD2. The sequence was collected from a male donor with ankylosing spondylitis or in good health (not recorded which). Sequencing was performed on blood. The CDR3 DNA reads TGCGCCAGCAGCGACCTAGGACTAGGCTACGAGCAGTACTTC. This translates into CASSDLGLGYEQYF.